This T cell receptor beta chain was found in a study of OX40 agonist ivuxolimab in advanced cancers. About the research overall: Six ivuxolimab dose levels, 0.01 to 10 mg/kg, were given intravenously every 2 weeks. Whole-study results and caveats: Researchers report that CD8+ T cells had, on average, more expanded clones than CD4+. CD4+ and CD8+ blood T cells expanded clonally by week 6 at 0.1 to 3.0 mg/kg. Clonal expansion was among the lowest in partial responders at 0.1-3.0 mg/kg, especially CD8+.

Germline loops: CDR1 SGHAT, CDR2 FQNNGV. Trimming removed 5 bases from V and 6 bases from J; junction bases left unmatched: 7. The CDR3 sequence is 13 residues long. To note about this clone: Its antigen is not known.

Profiled with immunoSEQ multiplex PCR; TCRdb holds only in-frame clones, not every one. The data show about 45,000 clones, approximately 83% seen once. This chain joins TRBV11-2 and TRBJ2-7; 7 bases match TRBD1. The starting material was CD4+ or CD8+ T cells sorted from blood, obtained in a trial of the OX40 agonist ivuxolimab. The clonotype originates from an adult with an advanced solid tumor such as melanoma, head and neck, liver or kidney cancer. DNA for the CDR3: TGTGCCAGCAGCCGACAGGGATTGGGCGAGCAGTACTTC. Translated: CASSRQGLGEQYF. Full variable domain (remainder filled in from reference TRBV11-2 and TRBJ2-7): EAGVAQSPRYKIIEKRQSVAFWCNPISGHATLYWYQQILGQGPKLLIQFQNNGVVDDSQLPKDRFSAERLKGVDSTLKIQPAKLEDSAVYLCASSRQGLGEQYFGPGTRLTVT.